The rows below give T cell receptor beta chains drawn from one sample of a study of blood T cell repertoires in COVID-19. Sequencing was performed with immunoSEQ multiplex PCR; in TCRdb, only in-frame clones are kept and a portion is missing. The data contain hundreds of thousands of clones, roughly 88% of them singletons. The sequencing input was peripheral blood. Every receptor here comes from a woman aged 25-40 years with active or convalescent COVID-19. Both conserved end residues are part of each CDR3. The order of the fields is CDR3 length, V gene, J gene, D gene, clone size, CDR3 protein, CDR3 DNA. A D gene is named only where the DNA matches it firmly. Not all rows give a size; the values are once, few, many and, for expanded clones, a class.

len: 15
v_gene: TRBV6-5
j_gene: TRBJ2-1
d_gene: TRBD2
abundance: NA
CDR3aa: CASSGLAGGYNEQFF
CDR3nt: TGTGCCAGCAGCGGACTAGCGGGAGGGTACAATGAGCAGTTCTTC

len: 17
v_gene: TRBV7-8
j_gene: TRBJ2-1
d_gene: TRBD2
abundance: NA
CDR3aa: CASSPSLAGRPYNEQFF
CDR3nt: TGTGCCAGCAGCCCATCCCTAGCGGGACGACCCTACAATGAGCAGTTCTTC

len: 14
v_gene: TRBV6-1
j_gene: TRBJ2-7
d_gene: TRBD2
abundance: NA
CDR3aa: CASSEIAGVYEQYF
CDR3nt: TGTGCCAGCAGTGAAATAGCGGGAGTCTACGAGCAGTACTTC

len: 13
v_gene: TRBV7-9
j_gene: TRBJ1-5
d_gene: TRBD1
abundance: NA
CDR3aa: CASSLARQGPQHF
CDR3nt: TGTGCCAGCAGCCTAGCAAGACAGGGGCCCCAGCATTTT

len: 13
v_gene: TRBV5-5
j_gene: TRBJ2-7
d_gene: NA
abundance: once
CDR3aa: CASSLDRLYEQYF
CDR3nt: TGTGCCAGCAGCTTGGACAGGTTATACGAGCAGTACTTC

len: 12
v_gene: TRBV6-6
j_gene: TRBJ2-2
d_gene: TRBD1
abundance: NA
CDR3aa: CAIRQGPGELFF
CDR3nt: TGTGCCATTCGACAGGGTCCCGGGGAGCTGTTTTTT

len: 14
v_gene: TRBV3-1/TRBV3-2
j_gene: TRBJ1-1
d_gene: NA
abundance: once
CDR3aa: CASLPRGGATEAFF
CDR3nt: TGTGCCAGCCTACCCCGCGGGGGAGCCACTGAAGCTTTCTTT

len: 16
v_gene: TRBV30
j_gene: TRBJ1-2
d_gene: TRBD1
abundance: NA
CDR3aa: CAWTGWTGLLNYGYTF
CDR3nt: TGTGCCTGGACTGGGTGGACAGGCCTTTTAAACTATGGCTACACCTTC

len: 18
v_gene: TRBV18
j_gene: TRBJ1-1
d_gene: NA
abundance: NA
CDR3aa: CASSPQRQQGSRGTEAFF
CDR3nt: TGTGCCAGCTCACCACAACGTCAACAGGGAAGCAGGGGCACCGAAGCTTTCTTT

len: 15
v_gene: TRBV5-6
j_gene: TRBJ1-1
d_gene: TRBD1
abundance: NA
CDR3aa: CASSAVNRGSTEAFF
CDR3nt: TGTGCCAGCAGCGCCGTAAACAGGGGAAGTACTGAAGCTTTCTTT

len: 18
v_gene: TRBV5-4
j_gene: TRBJ1-3
d_gene: TRBD1
abundance: NA
CDR3aa: CASSLGGTGSLSGNTIYF
CDR3nt: TGTGCCAGCAGCTTGGGGGGGACAGGTTCCCTCTCTGGAAACACCATATATTTT

len: 16
v_gene: TRBV3-1/TRBV3-2
j_gene: TRBJ2-7
d_gene: NA
abundance: NA
CDR3aa: CASSSPTGKGNYEQYF
CDR3nt: TGTGCCAGCAGCTCACCCACAGGGAAGGGCAACTACGAGCAGTACTTC

len: 16
v_gene: TRBV15
j_gene: TRBJ1-1
d_gene: NA
abundance: NA
CDR3aa: CATSSDRGAGSTEAFF
CDR3nt: TGTGCCACCAGCAGTGATCGGGGGGCAGGGAGCACTGAAGCTTTCTTT

len: 13
v_gene: TRBV25-1
j_gene: TRBJ1-2
d_gene: NA
abundance: NA
CDR3aa: CASSEFRGYGYTF
CDR3nt: TGTGCCAGCAGTGAATTTAGGGGCTATGGCTACACCTTC

len: 14
v_gene: TRBV27
j_gene: TRBJ1-1
d_gene: NA
abundance: NA
CDR3aa: CASRPGHVNTEAFF
CDR3nt: TGTGCCAGCAGACCAGGACACGTCAACACTGAAGCTTTCTTT

len: 14
v_gene: TRBV2
j_gene: TRBJ1-4
d_gene: NA
abundance: NA
CDR3aa: CASSEPEGRRKLFF
CDR3nt: TGTGCCAGCAGTGAGCCCGAGGGTAGGCGAAAACTGTTTTTT